This T cell receptor (beta chain) originates from a study of blood T cell repertoires in COVID-19. Germline loops: CDR1 SGHRS, CDR2 YFSETQ. The CDR3 has 14 residues. Unmatched junction bases numbered 5, after V lost 3 bases and J lost 5 bases. Original data processing: Scientists estimated how many nucleated cells there were by amplifying reference gene primers. Sequenced by immunoSEQ multiplex PCR; TCRdb stores in-frame clones only, minus some. The V and J calls and clone size are taken from that table; D and trimming were inferred from the DNA. The data contain roughly 97,000 clones, 85% to 90% of them singletons.

The TCR sequence derives from a human donor in a cohort sampled during active COVID-19. The chain links TRBV5-1 to TRBJ2-7; 10 nucleotides agree with TRBD1. Sequenced input: peripheral blood. DNA of the CDR3: TGCGCCAGCAGCTCTGGACAGGGGGTCCACGAGCAGTACTTC. Its protein is CASSSGQGVHEQYF.